This is a list of T cell receptor beta chains from one sample in a study of cytomegalovirus exposure and HLA in healthy donors. Clones were read by immunoSEQ multiplex PCR, and TCRdb kept only the in-frame ones, dropping some. The sample holds 120,000 to 150,000 clones; approximately 9% are singletons and the top ten take about 2%. The sequencing input was PBMCs. These receptors were obtained from a male donor in good health and CMV-seronegative. The conserved cysteine and the conserved F or W are not part of the CDR3 here.

V gene	J gene	CDR3 protein
TRBV28	TRBJ2-1	ASFGLALDRAQQF
TRBV28	TRBJ2-2	AMARAGNTGELF
TRBV7-9	TRBJ1-1	ASSLGPTEAF
TRBV28	TRBJ2-7	ASSPGQGNYEQY
TRBV6-1	TRBJ1-2	ASSETPARANYGYT
TRBV27	TRBJ2-5	ASTGTAQETQY
TRBV12-5	TRBJ2-1	ASAEYNEQF
TRBV5-1	TRBJ1-1	ASSLAGMNTEAF
TRBV10-3	TRBJ1-1	ATGGGQNTEAF
TRBV23-1	TRBJ2-1	ASSQSSPVSYNEQF
TRBV13	TRBJ2-2	ASSLGPIGELF
TRBV6-1	TRBJ2-3	ASRGMTGAADTQY
TRBV9	TRBJ1-4	ASSVAGEKLF
TRBV28	TRBJ1-2	ATTIKGGIGYT
TRBV19	TRBJ1-5	ASSRIRQGINQPQH
TRBV28	TRBJ1-4	ASSPTGATNEKLF
TRBV6-6	TRBJ1-5	ASSPLTSVGGQPQH
TRBV7-9	TRBJ2-5	ASSLAVGAASQQY
TRBV7-9	TRBJ2-5	ASSRTGEEIQY
TRBV28	TRBJ1-1	ASSLRGGNTEAF
TRBV7-9	TRBJ1-3	ASSSAGFSGNTIY
TRBV7-9	TRBJ1-1	ASSQDRGTEAF
TRBV2	TRBJ2-7	ASIPLGTGGTYEQY
TRBV7-9	TRBJ2-7	ASSPRDSSYEQY
TRBV4-2	TRBJ2-3	ASSQEQPDTQY
TRBV7-9	TRBJ2-7	ASSLGSGEQY
TRBV2	TRBJ2-1	ASFSGGAAGSSYNEQF
TRBV5-6	TRBJ2-5	ASSPGGTSGREETQY
TRBV6-5	TRBJ2-3	ASSLGLAGTDTQY
TRBV27	TRBJ2-1	ASSPAKGNEQF
TRBV7-6	TRBJ2-5	ASSLGLAVQTQY
TRBV5-4	TRBJ2-1	ASSPGGGSYNEQF
TRBV9	TRBJ1-2	ASSARTGGEYGYT
TRBV5-6	TRBJ2-3	ASQDYSTDTQY
TRBV4-3	TRBJ2-1	ASSQDSGRWSLF
TRBV5-6	TRBJ1-1	ASSLEVGTEAF
TRBV4-3	TRBJ1-1	ASSQDIGQSTEAF
TRBV6-5	TRBJ2-7	ASTDGTEQY
TRBV4-3	TRBJ2-2	ASSRFLAGGLGTGELF
TRBV28	TRBJ1-4	ASSSSDQGEKLF
TRBV5-6	TRBJ2-4	ASSSMTGANIQY
TRBV19	TRBJ1-1	ASSFGTGETEAF
TRBV5-4	TRBJ2-1	ASSLYSGLNEQF
TRBV5-4	TRBJ1-1	ASSFPGTGAQNTEAF
TRBV28	TRBJ1-2	ASRSTGEVYGYT
TRBV9	TRBJ2-2	ASSAPGLAGGNTGELF
TRBV29-1	TRBJ2-3	SVGLTSGSTDTQY
TRBV27	TRBJ2-6	ASGNFGANVPT
TRBV7-9	TRBJ2-1	ASSRWTSGVNEQF
TRBV27	TRBJ2-7	ASSPRTGYEQY
TRBV5-1	TRBJ2-7	ASSAPGTEREQY